Following are 25 T cell receptor beta chains from one sample sequenced in a study of monozygotic twins with inflammatory bowel disease. No DNA is given; TCRdb re-called the 5' RACE reads and lists each CDR3 protein once. With some 450,000 distinct CDR3 sequences in the sample, the ten largest clones hold 2% to 2.5%. The sequenced sample consisted of blood. The receptors derive from a human donor with ulcerative colitis or Crohn's disease, or a healthy co-twin of an affected twin (not recorded which).

The chain recombines TRBV5-4 with TRBJ2-2. The CDR3 loop spans 15 amino acids. Per the germline V gene, CDR1 is SGHNT and CDR2 is YYREEE (reference sequence). The CDR3 region is CASSLSQLNTGELFF.

The CDR3: CASSSSGQGTMSTDTQYF. The chain uses TRBV12-3 or TRBV12-4 and TRBJ2-3; TCRdb gives TRBD1 as the D gene, but with no DNA this cannot be confirmed. The CDR3 is 18 amino acids.

The rearrangement joins TRBV7-9 to TRBJ2-3; TCRdb's D call of TRBD2 is untestable without DNA. The CDR3 spans 15 residues. CDR1 SEHNR and CDR2 FQNEAQ come from the germline V gene (reference sequence). CDR3 region: CASRSAGGVSDTRYF.

The chain joins TRBV10-3 to TRBJ1-4; TCRdb's D call of TRBD1 is untestable without DNA. The CDR3 is 13 amino acids. Germline lookup yields CDR1 ENHRY and CDR2 SYGVKD. CDR3 in amino acids: CATRQAANEKLFF.

This chain uses TRBV12-3 or TRBV12-4 with TRBJ2-1; TCRdb gives TRBD2 as the D gene, but with no DNA this cannot be confirmed. The length of the CDR3 is 18 residues. The CDR3: CASSLSQRGGSSYNEQFF.

The J gene is TRBJ2-5, the V gene TRBV6-5. The CDR3 runs to 13 residues. Per the germline V gene, CDR1 is MNHEY and CDR2 is SVGAGI. The CDR3 protein is CASSIRPTETQYF.

The chain employs TRBV20-1 and TRBJ1-5. The germline V gene has CDR1 DFQATT and CDR2 SNEGSKA (reference sequence). This CDR3 comprises 13 residues. CDR3 sequence reads: CSALIGWNQPQHF.

The chain links TRBV7-8 to TRBJ1-4; TCRdb indicates TRBD1, and absent DNA this call remains unverified. The CDR3 is 13 residues long. Germline lookup yields CDR1 SGHVS and CDR2 FQNEAQ. The CDR3 spells CASREGIGEKLFF. Full variable domain (outside the CDR3, taken from reference TRBV7-8 and TRBJ1-4): GAGVSQSPRYKVAKRGQDVALRCDPISGHVSLFWYQQALGQGPEFLTYFQNEAQLDKSGLPSDRFFAERPEGSVSTLKIQRTQQEDSAVYLCASREGIGEKLFFGSGTQLSVL.

The chain joins TRBV5-4 to TRBJ2-2. From germline, CDR1 is SGHNT and CDR2 YYREEE (reference sequence). The CDR3 contains 15 residues. The CDR3 loop reads CASSLTQKNTGELFF.

The V and J genes are TRBV4-1 and TRBJ2-1. The CDR3 is made up of 13 amino acids. The V gene's germline CDR1 is MGHRA and CDR2 YSYEKL. The CDR3 protein is CASSQDRWDEQFF.

The V call is TRBV19, the J call TRBJ1-1; the TCRdb D gene call, TRBD1, has no DNA to confirm it. Germline values: CDR1 LNHDA, CDR2 SQIVND (reference sequence). There are 12 residues in the CDR3. CDR3 sequence: CASRQGDTEAFF.

J is TRBJ1-2 and V is TRBV6-1; TCRdb's D gene call, TRBD1, goes unchecked for lack of DNA. The CDR3 sequence is 17 residues long. CDR1 MNHNS and CDR2 SASEGT come from the germline V gene. Here the CDR3 reads CASSAGTGEVGNYGYTF.

The V gene is TRBV5-1, the J gene TRBJ2-7. The germline CDR1 and CDR2 sequences are SGHRS and YFSETQ. This CDR3 contains 13 residues. CDR3 region: CASSLGIHYEQYF.

V usage is TRBV11-2 and J usage is TRBJ2-4; TCRdb outputs TRBD1, but without DNA this stays unchecked. CDR1 SGHAT and CDR2 FQNNGV come from the germline V gene. This CDR3 region has 15 residues. The CDR3 region is CASSPSGGAGNIQYF.

The rearrangement joins TRBV6-1 to TRBJ2-7. The CDR3 spans 11 residues. Germline V lookup: CDR1 MNHNS, CDR2 SASEGT. The CDR3 sequence: CASSDHYEQYF.

The gene calls are TRBV6-2 or TRBV6-3 and TRBJ2-7. This CDR3 is 14 amino acids long. Per germline, CDR1 MNHEY and CDR2 SVGEGT. CDR3: CASSYSNEMREQYF.

The V gene is TRBV7-9, the J gene TRBJ2-2; the TCRdb D gene call, TRBD1, has no DNA to confirm it. Germline lookup yields CDR1 SEHNR and CDR2 FQNEAQ (reference sequence). This CDR3 region has 17 residues. This CDR3 reads CASSLSGQGALGGELFF. The full variable domain, with the rest looked up from reference TRBV7-9 and TRBJ2-2, is DTGVSQNPRHKITKRGQNVTFRCDPISEHNRLYWYRQTLGQGPEFLTYFQNEAQLEKSRLLSDRFSAERPKGSFSTLEIQRTEQGDSAMYLCASSLSGQGALGGELFFGEGSRLTVL.

This chain uses TRBV7-2 with TRBJ1-3. CDR1 is SGHTA and CDR2 is FQGNSA in the germline V gene. The CDR3 is 14 residues long. The CDR3 loop is CASSSTISGNTIYF.

V usage is TRBV5-4 and J usage is TRBJ2-7; TCRdb's assignment of TRBD2 cannot be checked, as there is no DNA. This CDR3 has 15 residues. Germline loops: CDR1 SGHNT, CDR2 YYREEE (reference sequence). This CDR3 reads CASSQQASGSLEQYF.

The chain links TRBV19 to TRBJ2-2; TCRdb reports TRBD1, a call that lacks DNA to check it against. The CDR3 is made up of 15 amino acids. The germline CDR1 and CDR2 sequences are LNHDA and SQIVND (reference sequence). The CDR3: CASSETQGVAGELFF.

CDR3 protein: CAISDRDYEQYF. The chain couples TRBV10-3 to TRBJ2-7; TCRdb's D call of TRBD1 is untestable without DNA. CDR3 length: 12 amino acids. Germline CDR1 reads ENHRY; CDR2 reads SYGVKD.

This chain links TRBV6-2 or TRBV6-3 with TRBJ2-1; checking the TCRdb D call of TRBD1 is not possible without DNA. The length of the CDR3 is 14 residues. Germline loops: CDR1 MNHEY, CDR2 SVGEGT. The CDR3 loop reads CASGPGVSYNEQFF.

The V call is TRBV18, the J call TRBJ2-1. The CDR3 loop spans 11 amino acids. Germline V lookup: CDR1 KGHSH, CDR2 LQKENI. The CDR3 spells CASSPSNEQFF.

The rearrangement uses TRBV20-1 and TRBJ1-2; with no DNA, the TCRdb D assignment of TRBD1 cannot be verified. The germline V gene encodes CDR1 DFQATT and CDR2 SNEGSKA (reference sequence). This CDR3 has 14 residues. CDR3 region: CSAPRAGSGYGYTF.

The genes are TRBV2 and TRBJ2-7; TCRdb returns TRBD2, unconfirmable since there is no DNA. Germline V gene lookup returns CDR1 SNHLY and CDR2 FYNNEI. This CDR3 region has 11 residues. This CDR3 is CASNTGTEQYF.